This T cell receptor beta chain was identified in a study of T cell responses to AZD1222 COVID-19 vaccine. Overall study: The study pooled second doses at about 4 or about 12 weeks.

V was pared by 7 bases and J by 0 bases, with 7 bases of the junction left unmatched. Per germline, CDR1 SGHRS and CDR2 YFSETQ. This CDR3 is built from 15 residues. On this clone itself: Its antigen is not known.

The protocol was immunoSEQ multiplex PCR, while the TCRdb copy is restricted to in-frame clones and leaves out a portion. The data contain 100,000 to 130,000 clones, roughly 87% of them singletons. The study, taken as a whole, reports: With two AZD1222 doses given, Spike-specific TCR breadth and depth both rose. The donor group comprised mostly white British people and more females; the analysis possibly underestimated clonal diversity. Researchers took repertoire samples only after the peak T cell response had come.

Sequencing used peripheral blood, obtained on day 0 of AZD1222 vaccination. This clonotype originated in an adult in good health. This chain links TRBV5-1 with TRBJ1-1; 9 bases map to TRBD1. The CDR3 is CASRRTGGLNTEAFF. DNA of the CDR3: TGCGCCAGCCGCCGAACAGGGGGCTTGAACACTGAAGCTTTCTTT.